This T cell receptor beta chain was sequenced for a study of blood T cells in healthy people across ages. A second PCR, run for about 7 to 11 cycles, used a sample-barcoded 5' primer plus a J-beta primer mix. TCRdb re-derived calls from the 5' RACE reads in MiXCR, one entry per CDR3 protein. The sample has 1.5 million to 2 million distinct CDR3 sequences; 28% are singletons. The sample holds many counts of this clonotype. Germline-derived CDR1 and CDR2 are SQVTM and ANQGSEA. The CDR3 contains 14 residues. The V gene lost 6 bases and the J gene lost 0 bases, with 9 bases spanning the gap. Source material: blood. The genes are TRBV29-1 and TRBJ1-6; D call uncertain. The TCR was taken from a woman in her twenties or thirties in good health. CDR3 nucleotide sequence: TGCAGCGTCTCGTTACTCTCCTATAATTCACCCCTCCACTTT. It yields the protein CSVSLLSYNSPLHF.